This T cell receptor beta chain was captured in a study of blood T cell repertoires in COVID-19. Overall study: Italy, Spain and the United States were the sources of the convalescent and acute COVID-19 samples.

In the authors' methods: The authors estimated nucleated cell counts from reference gene primer amplification. Clones were read by immunoSEQ multiplex PCR, and TCRdb kept only the in-frame ones, dropping some. That table supplies the V and J calls and clone size; D and trimming were determined from the DNA. The data show roughly 130,000 clones, around 82% seen once. CDR1 and CDR2 from the germline V gene are LGHDT and YNNKEL (reference sequence). The CDR3 loop spans 15 amino acids. Deletions cut 2 bases from V and 4 bases from J, with 13 bases between. The chain recombines TRBV3-1 (or the pseudogene TRBV3-2) with TRBJ2-3; D may be TRBD1 (5 bases). The receptor was isolated from a woman under 40 who had recovered from COVID-19. Sequenced input: peripheral blood. The chain's CDR3 is CASSQRSLGPDTQYF. The CDR3 coding sequence is TGTGCCAGCAGCCAACGGAGTCTGGGGCCAGATACGCAGTATTTT.